This record concerns one T cell receptor beta chain sequence. No cognate antigen has been identified for it. The record has no base qualities; no much larger clone is one base away. The entry originates in a study of blood T cell repertoires in COVID-19 (TCRdb year 2020). As for the study more broadly: Collaborator samples came from the United States, Italy and Spain and covered acute and convalescent phases of COVID-19. The material from the prospective study consisted of cDNA or gDNA derived from T cells, B-cell-depleted T cells, or PBMCs. The dataset comprised deeply sampled blood TCRbeta repertoires from subjects exposed to, actively infected with, or recovered from COVID-19. The repertoires were released in a freely available public database meant as a resource for research on the immune response to SARS-CoV-2. The samples were drawn from two sources: the first 160 participants of the ongoing ImmuneRACE study, and some 1,300 subjects contributed by 6 global collaborators. The sample metadata nearly always contained a de-identified subject ID, COVID-19 status, age in years and sex. Where available, HLA class I and class II types were taken from metadata supplied by the sample provider and were not determined by assay-based typing. General conclusions and limits of the study: Clinical and demographic metadata were provided uncurated, with the amount varying by source and participant.

At one collaborating source in Seattle, patients were enrolled during active infection and were followed longitudinally through the course of disease. Each collaborating institution followed its own protocols to collect whole blood in K2EDTA tubes. For TCRbeta analysis, collaborators shipped samples in one of three forms: frozen whole blood, isolated PBMCs, or DNA extracted from either of those sample types. Its CDR3 holds 13 amino acids, cysteine through phenylalanine. The retained sequence is limited to the CDR3, 39 bases, with the frame set at the first base. V lost 2 bases and J lost 5 bases; the stretch between them is 9 bases long. The germline V gene yields MNHNS for CDR1 and SASEGT for CDR2. TCRbeta CDR3 regions were amplified from genomic DNA by means of the immunoSEQ Assay, a bias-controlled multiplex PCR. The authors' analysis ran thus. Within the assay, amplification of reference gene primers was used to estimate how many nucleated cells each sample contained. To quantify the absolute abundance of each unique TCRbeta CDR3 rearrangement, sequence reads were collapsed and filtered. For each sample, productive Simpson clonality was calculated as the square root of Simpson's diversity index across productive rearrangements. Held by TCRdb, this immuneACCESS table contains in-frame sequences only and omits some clones. Under half of the omission traces to an unresolved V gene where checked; the cause of the rest is unknown. The DNA gave D and trimming, while V, J and clone size come from that table. The sample has about 100,000 clones on record, around 90% of them singletons. The ten largest clonotypes hold around 4.3% of the sample.

Input material: peripheral blood. The rearrangement combines TRBV6-1 with TRBJ2-5; matching of 5 bases hints at TRBD1 as the D gene. The sequence was obtained from a human donor with COVID-19, enrolled during active disease. The donor label of this sample is uncertain. The nucleotide sequence reads TGTGCCAGCAGTGAACAGGGTCGGGAGACCCAGTACTTC. This sequence encodes CASSEQGRETQYF.